A selection of T cell receptor beta chains follows, all from one sample in a study of circulating CD8 cells and anti-PD-1 response in melanoma. TCRdb re-analysed the reads in MiXCR, keeping a single row per CDR3 protein. Of about 510 distinct CDR3 sequences in the sample, approximately 9.2% were seen once. Material: CD8+ T cells from PBMCs, obtained at baseline or after one month of anti-PD-1 therapy (not recorded which). These receptors all stem from a human donor with melanoma. Each CDR3 is given with its conserved first and last residue. Each record gives: V gene, D gene, clone size, J gene, CDR3 DNA, CDR3 protein. The D gene is left open where the match is weak. A clone size is listed for some rows: how often the clone was seen (once, few, many), or a class if it is expanded.

v_call: TRBV6-5; d_call: -; clone_size: medium-sized; j_call: TRBJ2-2; cdr3_nt: TGTGCCAGCAGTTACTCGGGGGTCGACACCGGGGAGCTGTTTTTT; cdr3_aa: CASSYSGVDTGELFF
v_call: TRBV7-2; d_call: TRBD2; clone_size: medium-sized; j_call: TRBJ2-1; cdr3_nt: TGTGCCAGCAGCTTAGTGGGAGGGACCAATGAGCAGTTCTTC; cdr3_aa: CASSLVGGTNEQFF
v_call: TRBV29-1; d_call: TRBD1; clone_size: large; j_call: TRBJ2-7; cdr3_nt: TGCAGCGTTGGAGCGGAGACAGGGACCTACGAGCAGTACTTC; cdr3_aa: CSVGAETGTYEQYF
v_call: TRBV28; d_call: -; clone_size: few; j_call: TRBJ2-2; cdr3_nt: TGTGCCAGCAGTGAGGGGATTCAGTCCGGGGAGCTGTTTTTT; cdr3_aa: CASSEGIQSGELFF
v_call: TRBV2; d_call: TRBD2; clone_size: large; j_call: TRBJ2-1; cdr3_nt: TGTGCCAGCAGTGAAGTGGGGACTAGCGAGTTCTTC; cdr3_aa: CASSEVGTSEFF
v_call: TRBV7-9; d_call: -; clone_size: large; j_call: TRBJ2-3; cdr3_nt: TGTGCCAGCAGCGGGGGGGCTAGCACAGATACGCAGTATTTT; cdr3_aa: CASSGGASTDTQYF
v_call: TRBV19; d_call: -; clone_size: -; j_call: TRBJ2-2; cdr3_nt: TGTGCCAGTGGCTTAACCGGGGAGCTGTTTTTT; cdr3_aa: CASGLTGELFF
v_call: TRBV7-3; d_call: -; clone_size: medium-sized; j_call: TRBJ2-2; cdr3_nt: TGTGCCAGCAGCTTAGTGGGTAGCGGCGGGGAGCTGTTTTTT; cdr3_aa: CASSLVGSGGELFF
v_call: TRBV15; d_call: -; clone_size: medium-sized; j_call: TRBJ1-5; cdr3_nt: TGTGCCACCAGCAGAGATCGGCAGGGTAGTCAGCCCCAGCATTTT; cdr3_aa: CATSRDRQGSQPQHF
v_call: TRBV9; d_call: TRBD2; clone_size: medium-sized; j_call: TRBJ2-1; cdr3_nt: TGTGCCAGCAGCGGAAGCGGGGGGAATTACAATGAGCAGTTCTTC; cdr3_aa: CASSGSGGNYNEQFF
v_call: TRBV12-5; d_call: -; clone_size: large; j_call: TRBJ2-3; cdr3_nt: TGTGCTAGTTTTCACGTAGGCGGGGATGAGAGCCCAGATACGCAGTATTTT; cdr3_aa: CASFHVGGDESPDTQYF
v_call: TRBV20-1; d_call: -; clone_size: large; j_call: TRBJ1-1; cdr3_nt: TGCAGTGCTAGAGATTTTAAGGGGACGGACACTGAAGCTTTCTTT; cdr3_aa: CSARDFKGTDTEAFF
v_call: TRBV19; d_call: -; clone_size: large; j_call: TRBJ1-1; cdr3_nt: TGTGCCAGTAGTATGTCGTCAGGCAGCCTCACTGAAGCTTTCTTT; cdr3_aa: CASSMSSGSLTEAFF
v_call: TRBV5-5; d_call: -; clone_size: few; j_call: TRBJ2-7; cdr3_nt: TGTGCCAGCATGCTCGAGTTTCGGCCGAGCTCCTACGAGCAGTACTTC; cdr3_aa: CASMLEFRPSSYEQYF
v_call: TRBV7-2; d_call: TRBD2; clone_size: medium-sized; j_call: TRBJ2-7; cdr3_nt: TGTGCCAGCAGCTTGGACGACTGGACTAGATACGAGCAGTACTTC; cdr3_aa: CASSLDDWTRYEQYF
v_call: TRBV28; d_call: TRBD1; clone_size: few; j_call: TRBJ2-7; cdr3_nt: TGTGCCAGCAGCATCTCCGGGACAGGGGGCTACGAGCAGTACTTC; cdr3_aa: CASSISGTGGYEQYF
v_call: TRBV12-3/TRBV12-4; d_call: -; clone_size: large; j_call: TRBJ1-1; cdr3_nt: TGTGCCAGCAGTTGGGTAAACTTT; cdr3_aa: CASSWVNF
v_call: TRBV5-4; d_call: -; clone_size: few; j_call: TRBJ1-2; cdr3_nt: TGTGCCAGCAGCTTCGGTGCCAGGAACTATGGCTACACCTTC; cdr3_aa: CASSFGARNYGYTF
v_call: TRBV27; d_call: -; clone_size: large; j_call: TRBJ2-7; cdr3_nt: TGTGCCAGCAGTTTAGAACAGAACTACGAGCAGTACTTC; cdr3_aa: CASSLEQNYEQYF
v_call: TRBV19; d_call: -; clone_size: -; j_call: TRBJ1-1; cdr3_nt: TGTGCCAGTAGCCTAGGGAAGACGGGCACTGAAGCTTTCTTT; cdr3_aa: CASSLGKTGTEAFF
v_call: TRBV2; d_call: TRBD1; clone_size: large; j_call: TRBJ2-7; cdr3_nt: TGTGCATCAAATCTGATTCAAGGACAGGGGAGGAGGACCTACGAGCAGTACTTC; cdr3_aa: CASNLIQGQGRRTYEQYF
v_call: TRBV11-2; d_call: -; clone_size: medium-sized; j_call: TRBJ2-1; cdr3_nt: TGTGCCAGCAGCCCCGGACACTACAATGAGCAGTTCTTC; cdr3_aa: CASSPGHYNEQFF